This T cell receptor (beta chain) was sequenced in a study of blood T cells in healthy people across ages (dated by TCRdb to between 2014 and 2017). Background for the entire study: In model experiments, template switching captured roughly one uniquely barcoded TCR beta cDNA molecule for every two T cells. For two donors (one aged 18 to 30 and one aged 80 or older), the study analyzed two additional independent replicas of 1 million unique cDNA reads from the same blood draw. To avoid experimental bias, donors of different ages were spread randomly across the sequencing lanes. Using deep sequencing normalized with unique cDNA molecular identifiers, the study measured how TCR beta repertoire diversity changes with age. The donors were divided into four age groups: young (average approximately 17 years), middle-aged (about 40), aged (around 67) and long-lived (approximately 74). Broad study findings and their caveats: Total diversity estimates from one million sequenced T cells were considered lower bounds and underestimates. Compared with the aged group, the long-lived group had more naive CD4+ T cells, fewer expanded clones and increased TCR diversity, suggesting age selection. Because donor CMV infection status was unknown, age-related changes in expanded clonotypes were potentially confounded. Since profiling was done on bulk unsorted PBMCs, naive and antigen-experienced compartments could not be conclusively compared. Observed TCR beta diversity per million T cells fell roughly linearly with age, and a significant reduction was already apparent by age around 40. The percentage of naive T cells measured by flow cytometry correlated strongly with observed TCR beta diversity.

Via the germline V gene (reference sequence), CDR1 is LGHDT and CDR2 YNNKEL. Trimming accounts for 0 bases at V and 9 bases at J, while the number of junction bases matched to no gene is 9. Its CDR3 holds 16 amino acids, cysteine through phenylalanine. Of all the DNA, just the CDR3 is kept, 48 bases in frame from base 1. Systemically healthy Caucasian individuals from Russia, roughly 40 in total and aged about 6 to 100 years, were included as donors. Each donor gave approximately 9.3 milliliters of peripheral blood, collected into EDTA-treated Vacutainer tubes. Ficoll-Paque density-gradient centrifugation was used to isolate PBMCs, with at least 6.5 million per sample. Trizol reagent was used to extract total RNA from PBMCs, with at least 5.5 micrograms per sample. For every donor, an aliquot of PBMCs went through flow cytometry to measure the percentages of naive CD45RAhigh/CD27high T cells. The library was produced with 5' RACE. Sequenced using an Illumina HiSeq 2500. A second about 7 to 12 cycle PCR used a sample-barcoded 5' primer and a J-beta primer mix. Each TCR beta cDNA molecule received a unique molecular identifier from a template-switch 5' adaptor carrying 12 random nucleotides. Each sample yielded at least 3 million CDR3-containing paired-end reads. First-strand cDNA synthesis was performed from all RNA using the Mint cDNA synthesis kit, with priming by a TRBC-specific oligonucleotide. After uracil-DNA glycosylase treatment, a first 18-cycle PCR used universal primers M1SS and BC2_uni_R on all cDNA. As for the original processing: For normalization, 1 million high-quality reads, each with a distinct molecular identifier, were randomly selected from each sample. Instead of being binned into consensus sequences, reads that shared molecular identifiers were thrown out. MiTCR, with a Q25 quality threshold and the strictest error-elimination algorithm, was used for CDR3 identification, clonotype clustering and error correction. A nonparametric unseen species model with Euler transformation was used to estimate lower-bound total TCR beta diversity. TCRdb trimmed public reads at Q25 via fastp, called clones via MiXCR and kept in-frame beta chains. Rows with one shared CDR3 protein collapse into an entry with the most common genes and DNA. TCRdb, not the original authors, processed these V and J calls. The sample profile shows about 1.8 million distinct CDR3 sequences; roughly 50% of them were found once. Together, the top ten hold around 2.1% of the sample.

As concerns this clonotype: The antigen it recognizes is unknown. No much larger clone is present one base from it, and per-base qualities are unavailable.

The sequence was obtained from a middle-aged woman in good health. Sequencing was carried out using blood. Recombination connected TRBV3-1 to TRBJ2-1, with 9 central nucleotides matching TRBD2. The CDR3: CASSQEAGGRFSEQFF. DNA sequence: TGTGCCAGCAGCCAAGAGGCGGGGGGGCGGTTTAGTGAGCAGTTCTTC.